In this sample, the clone carrying this TCR beta chain turned up many times. Its specificity is unknown. With 8 bases removed from V and 4 bases from J, the gap between germline ends came to 12 bases. This CDR3 is built from 13 residues. Germline CDR1 is ENHRY and CDR2 is SYGVKD. The data stem from a study of neurological immune-mediated disorders. In the study overall: Relapsing-remitting forms accounted for most of the roughly 34 multiple sclerosis patients and secondary progressive forms for 3.

TCRdb re-called the 5' RACE reads with MiXCR, one entry per CDR3 protein. In the table there are tens of thousands of distinct CDR3 sequences, 5.2% of which are singletons. Study-wide points: Neither clinical nor MRI features were associated with the multiple sclerosis repertoire cluster. None of the CDR3 amino acid sequences of expanded clones recurred across subjects, suggesting private repertoires in all groups.

The sample comprised PBMCs. The chain carries TRBV10-3 and TRBJ1-3, with D hard to call. The clonotype was recovered from a man between 18 and 35 years old with multiple sclerosis. The CDR3 loop is CAIGRRRGNTIYF. The CDR3 DNA reads TGTGCCATCGGGCGGCGTCGGGGAAACACCATATATTTT.